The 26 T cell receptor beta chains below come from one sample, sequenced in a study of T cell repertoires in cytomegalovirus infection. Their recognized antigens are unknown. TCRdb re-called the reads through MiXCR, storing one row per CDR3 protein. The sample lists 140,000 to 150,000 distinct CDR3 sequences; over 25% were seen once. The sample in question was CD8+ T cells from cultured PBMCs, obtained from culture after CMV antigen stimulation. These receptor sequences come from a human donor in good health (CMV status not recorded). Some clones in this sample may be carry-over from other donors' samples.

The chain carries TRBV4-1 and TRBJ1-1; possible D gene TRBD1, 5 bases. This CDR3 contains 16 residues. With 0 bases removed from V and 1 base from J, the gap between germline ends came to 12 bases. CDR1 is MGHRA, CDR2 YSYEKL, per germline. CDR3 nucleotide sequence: TGCGCCAGCAGCCAAGAGGGGTGGGACTCGAACACTGAAGCTTTCTTT. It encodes CASSQEGWDSNTEAFF.

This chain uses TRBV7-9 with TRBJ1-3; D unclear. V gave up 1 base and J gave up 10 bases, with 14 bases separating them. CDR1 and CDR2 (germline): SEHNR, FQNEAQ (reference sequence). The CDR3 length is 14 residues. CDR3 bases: TGTGCCAGCAGCTTAGTTGGCTCCCCGGGGACCATATATTTT. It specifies CASSLVGSPGTIYF.

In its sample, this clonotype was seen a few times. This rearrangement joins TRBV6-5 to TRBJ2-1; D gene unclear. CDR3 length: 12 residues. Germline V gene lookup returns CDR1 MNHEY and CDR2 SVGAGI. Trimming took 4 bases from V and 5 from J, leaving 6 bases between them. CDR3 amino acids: CASSSPHNEQFF. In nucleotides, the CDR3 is TGTGCCAGCAGTTCCCCACACAATGAGCAGTTCTTC.

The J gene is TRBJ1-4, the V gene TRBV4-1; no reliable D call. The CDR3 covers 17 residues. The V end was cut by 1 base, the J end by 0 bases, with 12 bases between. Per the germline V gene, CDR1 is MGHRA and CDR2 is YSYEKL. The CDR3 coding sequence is TGCGCCAGCAGCCAAGCTGTGGACCCTGCAACTAATGAAAAACTGTTTTTT. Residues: CASSQAVDPATNEKLFF.

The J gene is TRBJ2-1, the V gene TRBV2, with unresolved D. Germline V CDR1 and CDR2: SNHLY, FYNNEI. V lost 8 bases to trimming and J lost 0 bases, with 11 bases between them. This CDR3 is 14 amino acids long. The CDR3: CASRVDSSYNEQFF. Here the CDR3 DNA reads TGTGCCAGCCGGGTCGATAGCTCCTACAATGAGCAGTTCTTC.

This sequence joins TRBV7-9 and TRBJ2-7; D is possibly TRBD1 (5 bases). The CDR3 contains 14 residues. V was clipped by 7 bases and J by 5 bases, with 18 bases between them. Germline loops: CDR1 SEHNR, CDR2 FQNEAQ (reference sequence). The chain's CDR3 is CASTLAAGIHEQYF. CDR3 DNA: TGTGCCAGCACCCTTGCGGCAGGGATCCACGAGCAGTACTTC.

CDR3 nucleotides: TGTGCCAGCAGCTTACTCCTGGGGCCAGATACGCAGTATTTT. As protein: CASSLLLGPDTQYF. The rearrangement joins TRBV7-9 to TRBJ2-3; D perhaps matches TRBD1 (5 bases). V lost 2 bases and J lost 4, with 10 bases in between. Germline loops: CDR1 SEHNR, CDR2 FQNEAQ (reference sequence). The CDR3 consists of 14 residues.

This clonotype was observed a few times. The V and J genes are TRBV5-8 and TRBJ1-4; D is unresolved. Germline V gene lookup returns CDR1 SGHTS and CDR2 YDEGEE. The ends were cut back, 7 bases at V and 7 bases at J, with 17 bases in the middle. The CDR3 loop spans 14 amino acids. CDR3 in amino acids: CASPRETRSEKLFF. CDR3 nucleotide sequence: TGTGCCAGCCCCCGCGAGACACGGAGTGAAAAACTGTTTTTT.

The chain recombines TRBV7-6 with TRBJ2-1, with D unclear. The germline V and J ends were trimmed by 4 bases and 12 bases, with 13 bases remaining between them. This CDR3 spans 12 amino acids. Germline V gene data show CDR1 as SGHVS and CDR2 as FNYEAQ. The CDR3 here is CASSSRMTGQFF. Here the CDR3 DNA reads TGTGCCAGCAGCTCCCGAATGACGGGGCAGTTCTTC.

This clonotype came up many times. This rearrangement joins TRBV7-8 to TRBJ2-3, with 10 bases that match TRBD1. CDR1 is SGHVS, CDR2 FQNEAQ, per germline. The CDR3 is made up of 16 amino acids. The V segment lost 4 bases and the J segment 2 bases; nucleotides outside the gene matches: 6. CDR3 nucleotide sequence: TGTGCCAGCAGCTCGGCCGGGACAGGGGTCACAGATACGCAGTATTTT. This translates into CASSSAGTGVTDTQYF.

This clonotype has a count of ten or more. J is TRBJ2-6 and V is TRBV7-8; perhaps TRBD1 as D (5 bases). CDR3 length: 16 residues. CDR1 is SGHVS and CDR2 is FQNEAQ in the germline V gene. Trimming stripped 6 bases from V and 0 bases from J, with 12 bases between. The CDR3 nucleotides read TGTGCCAGCAGTTCCCCTGGGGCCTCTGGGGCCAACGTCCTGACTTTC. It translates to CASSSPGASGANVLTF.

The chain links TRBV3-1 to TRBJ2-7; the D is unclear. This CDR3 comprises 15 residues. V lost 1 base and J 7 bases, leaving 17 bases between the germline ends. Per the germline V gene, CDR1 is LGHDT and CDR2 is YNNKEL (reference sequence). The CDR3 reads CASSQVWGPSGEQYF. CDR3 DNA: TGTGCCAGCAGCCAAGTGTGGGGTCCCTCTGGGGAGCAGTACTTC.

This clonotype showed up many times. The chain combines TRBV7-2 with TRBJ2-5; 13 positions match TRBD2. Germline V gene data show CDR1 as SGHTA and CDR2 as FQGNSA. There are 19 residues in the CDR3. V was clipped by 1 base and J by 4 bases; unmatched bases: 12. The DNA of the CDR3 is TGTGCCAGCAGCTTAGTCGCAACCGGACTAGCGGGGGCAAGAGAGACCCAGTACTTC. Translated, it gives CASSLVATGLAGARETQYF.

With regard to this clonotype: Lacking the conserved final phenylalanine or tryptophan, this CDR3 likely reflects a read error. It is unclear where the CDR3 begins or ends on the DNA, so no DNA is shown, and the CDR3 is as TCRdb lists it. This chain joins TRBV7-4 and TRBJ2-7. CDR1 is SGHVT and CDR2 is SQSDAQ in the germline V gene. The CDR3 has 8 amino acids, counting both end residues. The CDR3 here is CASSLLRM.

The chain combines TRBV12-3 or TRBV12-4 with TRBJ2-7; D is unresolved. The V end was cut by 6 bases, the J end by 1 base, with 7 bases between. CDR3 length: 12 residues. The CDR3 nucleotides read TGTGCCAGCAGCCACGGATCCTACGAGCAGTACTTC. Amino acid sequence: CASSHGSYEQYF.

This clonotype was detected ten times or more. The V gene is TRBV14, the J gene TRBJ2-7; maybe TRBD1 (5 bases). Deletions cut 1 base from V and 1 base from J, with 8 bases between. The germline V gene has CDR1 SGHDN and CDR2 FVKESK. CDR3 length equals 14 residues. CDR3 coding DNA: TGTGCCAGCAGCCAAGGGCAGGGATCCTACGAGCAGTACTTC. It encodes CASSQGQGSYEQYF.

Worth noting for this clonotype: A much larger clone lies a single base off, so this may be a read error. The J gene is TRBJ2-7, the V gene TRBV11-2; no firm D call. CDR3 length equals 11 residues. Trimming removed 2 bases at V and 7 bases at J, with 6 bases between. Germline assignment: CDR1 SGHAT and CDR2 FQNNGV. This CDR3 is CASSLIEEQYF. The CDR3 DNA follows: TGTGCCAGCAGCTTAATAGAGGAGCAGTACTTC.

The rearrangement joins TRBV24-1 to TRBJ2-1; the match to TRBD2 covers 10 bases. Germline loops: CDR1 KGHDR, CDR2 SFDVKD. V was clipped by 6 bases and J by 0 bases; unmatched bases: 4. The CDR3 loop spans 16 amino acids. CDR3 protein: CATSLSGGGSYNEQFF. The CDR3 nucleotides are TGTGCCACCAGTTTGAGCGGGGGGGGCTCCTACAATGAGCAGTTCTTC.

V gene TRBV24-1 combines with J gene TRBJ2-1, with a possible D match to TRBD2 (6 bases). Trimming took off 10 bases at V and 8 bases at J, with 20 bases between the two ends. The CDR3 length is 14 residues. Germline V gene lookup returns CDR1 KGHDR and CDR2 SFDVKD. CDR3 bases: TGTGCCACAGGTGTAGTGGGGGGTACGTATGAGCAGTTCTTC. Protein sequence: CATGVVGGTYEQFF.

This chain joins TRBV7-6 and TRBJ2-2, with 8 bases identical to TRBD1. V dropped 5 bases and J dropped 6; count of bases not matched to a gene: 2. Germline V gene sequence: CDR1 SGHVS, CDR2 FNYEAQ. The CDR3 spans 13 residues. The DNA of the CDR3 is TGTGCCAGCAGCGAACAGGGGGCCGGGGAGCTGTTTTTT. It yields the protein CASSEQGAGELFF.

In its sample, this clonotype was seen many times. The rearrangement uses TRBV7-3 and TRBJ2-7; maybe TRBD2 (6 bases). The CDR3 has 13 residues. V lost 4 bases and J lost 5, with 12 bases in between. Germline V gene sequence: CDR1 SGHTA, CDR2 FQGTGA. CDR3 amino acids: CASSSGLNDEQYF. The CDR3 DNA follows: TGTGCCAGCAGCTCGGGACTCAACGACGAGCAGTACTTC.

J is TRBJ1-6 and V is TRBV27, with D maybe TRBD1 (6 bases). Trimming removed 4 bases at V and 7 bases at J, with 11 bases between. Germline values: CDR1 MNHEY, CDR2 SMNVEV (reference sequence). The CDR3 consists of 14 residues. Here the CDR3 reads CASSSTGLNSPLHF. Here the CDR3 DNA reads TGTGCCAGCAGTTCCACAGGGTTGAATTCACCCCTCCACTTT.

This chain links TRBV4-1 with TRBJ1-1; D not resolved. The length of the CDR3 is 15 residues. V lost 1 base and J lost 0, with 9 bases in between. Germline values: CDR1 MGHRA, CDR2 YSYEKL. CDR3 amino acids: CASSQVVGLNTEAFF. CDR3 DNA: TGCGCCAGCAGCCAAGTGGTCGGGCTGAACACTGAAGCTTTCTTT.

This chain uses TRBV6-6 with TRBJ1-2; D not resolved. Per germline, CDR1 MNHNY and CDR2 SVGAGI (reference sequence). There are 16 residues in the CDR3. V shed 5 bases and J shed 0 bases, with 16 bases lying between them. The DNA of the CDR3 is TGTGCCAGCAGTCACGGACCGGTGCAGACTAACTATGGCTACACCTTC. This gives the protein CASSHGPVQTNYGYTF.

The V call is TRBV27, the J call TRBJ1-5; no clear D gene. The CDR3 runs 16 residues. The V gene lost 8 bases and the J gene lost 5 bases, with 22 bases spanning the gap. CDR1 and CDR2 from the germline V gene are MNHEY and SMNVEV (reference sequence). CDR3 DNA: TGTGCCAGCCGCCGGGCGGTTGTAAGGATCGATCAGCCCCAGCATTTT. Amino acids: CASRRAVVRIDQPQHF.

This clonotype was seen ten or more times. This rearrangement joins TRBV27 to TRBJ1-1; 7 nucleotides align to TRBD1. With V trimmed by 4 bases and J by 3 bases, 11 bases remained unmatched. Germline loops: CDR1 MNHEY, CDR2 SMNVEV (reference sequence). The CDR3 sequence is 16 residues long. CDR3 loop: CASSSTGDDTDTEAFF. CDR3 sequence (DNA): TGTGCCAGCAGTTCAACAGGGGATGACACGGACACTGAAGCTTTCTTT.